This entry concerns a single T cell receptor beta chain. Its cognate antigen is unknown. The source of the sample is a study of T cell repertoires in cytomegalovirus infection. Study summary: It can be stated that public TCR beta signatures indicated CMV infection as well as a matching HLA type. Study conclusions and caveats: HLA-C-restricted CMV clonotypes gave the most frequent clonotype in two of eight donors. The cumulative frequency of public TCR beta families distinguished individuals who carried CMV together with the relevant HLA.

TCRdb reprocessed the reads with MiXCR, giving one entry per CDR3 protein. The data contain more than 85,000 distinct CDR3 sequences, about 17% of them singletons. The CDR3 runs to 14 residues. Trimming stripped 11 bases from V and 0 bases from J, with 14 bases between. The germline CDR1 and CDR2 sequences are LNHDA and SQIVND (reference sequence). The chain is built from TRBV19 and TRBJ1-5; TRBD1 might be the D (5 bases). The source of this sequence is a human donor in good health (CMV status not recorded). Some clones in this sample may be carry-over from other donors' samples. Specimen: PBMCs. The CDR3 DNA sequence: TGTGCCTCAGGGAAGCAAAATAGCAATCAGCCCCAGCATTTT. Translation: CASGKQNSNQPQHF.